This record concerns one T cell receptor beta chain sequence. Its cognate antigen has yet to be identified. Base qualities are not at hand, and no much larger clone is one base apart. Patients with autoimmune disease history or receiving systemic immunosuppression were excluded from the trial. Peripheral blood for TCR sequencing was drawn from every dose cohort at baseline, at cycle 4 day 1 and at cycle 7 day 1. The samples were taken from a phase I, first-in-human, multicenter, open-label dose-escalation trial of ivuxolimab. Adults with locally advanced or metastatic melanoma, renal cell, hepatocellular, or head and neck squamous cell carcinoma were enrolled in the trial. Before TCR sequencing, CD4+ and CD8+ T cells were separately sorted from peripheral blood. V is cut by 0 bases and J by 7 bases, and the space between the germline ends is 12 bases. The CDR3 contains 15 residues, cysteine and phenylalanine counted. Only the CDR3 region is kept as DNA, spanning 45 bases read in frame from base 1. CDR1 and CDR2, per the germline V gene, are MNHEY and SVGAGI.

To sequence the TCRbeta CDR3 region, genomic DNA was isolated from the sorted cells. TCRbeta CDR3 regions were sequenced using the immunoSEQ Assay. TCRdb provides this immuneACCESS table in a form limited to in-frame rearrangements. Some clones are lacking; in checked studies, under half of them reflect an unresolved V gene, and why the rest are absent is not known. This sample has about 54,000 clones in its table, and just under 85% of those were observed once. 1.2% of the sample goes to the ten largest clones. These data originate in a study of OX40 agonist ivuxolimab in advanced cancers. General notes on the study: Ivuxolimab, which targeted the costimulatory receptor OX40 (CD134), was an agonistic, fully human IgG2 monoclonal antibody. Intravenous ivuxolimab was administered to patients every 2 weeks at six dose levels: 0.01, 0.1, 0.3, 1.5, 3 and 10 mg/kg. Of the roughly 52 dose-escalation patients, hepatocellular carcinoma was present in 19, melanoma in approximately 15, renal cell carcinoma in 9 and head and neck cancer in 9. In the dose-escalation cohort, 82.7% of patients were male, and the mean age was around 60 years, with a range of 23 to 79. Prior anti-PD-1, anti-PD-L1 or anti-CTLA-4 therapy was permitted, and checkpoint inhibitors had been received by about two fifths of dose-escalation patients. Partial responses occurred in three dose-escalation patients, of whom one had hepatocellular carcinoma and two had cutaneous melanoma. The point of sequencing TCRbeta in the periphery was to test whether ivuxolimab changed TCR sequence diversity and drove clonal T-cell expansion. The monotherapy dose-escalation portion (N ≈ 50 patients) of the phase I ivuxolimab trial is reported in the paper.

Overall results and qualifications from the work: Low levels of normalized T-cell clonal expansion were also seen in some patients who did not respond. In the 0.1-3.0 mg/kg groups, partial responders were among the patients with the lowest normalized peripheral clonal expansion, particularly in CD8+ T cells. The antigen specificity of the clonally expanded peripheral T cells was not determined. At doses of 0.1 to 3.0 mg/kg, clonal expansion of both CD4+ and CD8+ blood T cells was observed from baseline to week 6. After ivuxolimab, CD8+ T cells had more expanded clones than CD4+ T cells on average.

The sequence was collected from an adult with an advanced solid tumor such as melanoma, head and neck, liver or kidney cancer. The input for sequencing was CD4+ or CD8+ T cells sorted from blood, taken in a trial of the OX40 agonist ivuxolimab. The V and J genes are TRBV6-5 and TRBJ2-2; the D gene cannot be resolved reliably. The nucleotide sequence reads TGTGCCAGCAGTTACTCTTGGGGTGCGAGCGGGGAGCTGTTTTTT. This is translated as CASSYSWGASGELFF.